The clone carrying this TCR beta chain was detected ten times or more. Its specificity is not known. This beta chain was picked up by a library intended for alpha chains and is off target, so its count carries little meaning. The time point is: sample taken at primary tumor resection. Tumor, nontumor lung or frozen PBMC supplied whole RNA, sequenced without sorting. This entry is derived from a study of spatial heterogeneity in lung cancer. Study as a whole: As counted in raw reads, each unique TCR and UMI combination appeared more than ten times on average. Study-level results: Higher tumor mutation counts went along with higher counts of expanded intratumoral alpha and beta TCRs.

Germline V CDR1 and CDR2: SGHKS, YYEKEE (reference sequence). Trimming cost V 1 base and J 2 bases, with 6 bases left between them. The CDR3 is 13 residues long. All TCR cDNA molecules were individually tagged with a unique molecular identifier. MiXCR, run by TCRdb on the 5' RACE reads, gives a single entry per CDR3 protein. The sample carries roughly 10,000 distinct CDR3 sequences, about 8% recorded once. The sample was lung tumor tissue, taken at surgery. The receptor's source is a female donor with early-stage non-small cell lung cancer. The chain employs TRBV5-5 and TRBJ1-1; D is undetermined. DNA of the CDR3: TGTGCCAGCAGCTTGTGGATAAACACTGAAGCTTTCTTT. Its translation: CASSLWINTEAFF.